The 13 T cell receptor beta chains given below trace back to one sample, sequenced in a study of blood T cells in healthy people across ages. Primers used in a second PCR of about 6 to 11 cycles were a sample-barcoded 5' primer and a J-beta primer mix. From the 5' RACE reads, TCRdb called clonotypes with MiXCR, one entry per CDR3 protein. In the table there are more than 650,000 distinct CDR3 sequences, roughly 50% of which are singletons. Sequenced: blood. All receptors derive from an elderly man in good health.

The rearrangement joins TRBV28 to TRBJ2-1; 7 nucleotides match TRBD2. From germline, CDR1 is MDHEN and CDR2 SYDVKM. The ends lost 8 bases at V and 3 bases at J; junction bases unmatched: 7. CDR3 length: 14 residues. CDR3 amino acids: CASGREGYYNEQFF. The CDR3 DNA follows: TGTGCCAGCGGGAGGGAGGGGTACTACAATGAGCAGTTCTTC.

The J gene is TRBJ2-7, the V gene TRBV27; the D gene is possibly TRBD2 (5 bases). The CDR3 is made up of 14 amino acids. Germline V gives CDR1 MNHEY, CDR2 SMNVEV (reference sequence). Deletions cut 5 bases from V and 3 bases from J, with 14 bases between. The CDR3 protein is CASSPRRTHYEQYF. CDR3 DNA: TGTGCCAGCAGTCCGCGGAGGACCCACTACGAGCAGTACTTC.

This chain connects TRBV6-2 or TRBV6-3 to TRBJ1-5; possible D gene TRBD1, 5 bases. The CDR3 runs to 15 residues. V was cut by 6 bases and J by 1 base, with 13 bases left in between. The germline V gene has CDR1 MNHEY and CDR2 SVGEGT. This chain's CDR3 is CASSDWQGSNQPQHF. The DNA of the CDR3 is TGTGCCAGCAGCGACTGGCAGGGCAGCAATCAGCCCCAGCATTTT.

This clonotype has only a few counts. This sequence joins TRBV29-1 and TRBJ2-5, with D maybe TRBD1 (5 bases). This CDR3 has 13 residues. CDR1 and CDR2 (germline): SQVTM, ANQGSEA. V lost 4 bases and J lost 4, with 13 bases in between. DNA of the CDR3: TGCAGCGTTGCAGGGCGGCTCCCAGAGACCCAGTACTTC. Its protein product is CSVAGRLPETQYF.

CDR3 nucleotide sequence: TGTGCCATTAGCAATCCTTGGGGGGGCAACACTGAAGCTTTCTTT. This sequence encodes CAISNPWGGNTEAFF. The chain combines TRBV10-3 with TRBJ1-1; a possible D gene is TRBD1 (6 bases). The CDR3 has 15 residues. V was cut by 9 bases and J by 2 bases, with 19 bases left in between. The V gene's germline CDR1 is ENHRY and CDR2 SYGVKD.

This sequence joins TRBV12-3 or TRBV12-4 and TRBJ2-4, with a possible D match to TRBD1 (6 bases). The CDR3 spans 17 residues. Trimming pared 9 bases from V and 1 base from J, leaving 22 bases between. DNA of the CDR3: TGTGCCAGTGCCCTTTGGGTGGGGGCTTGGGCCAAAAACATTCAGTACTTC. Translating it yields CASALWVGAWAKNIQYF.

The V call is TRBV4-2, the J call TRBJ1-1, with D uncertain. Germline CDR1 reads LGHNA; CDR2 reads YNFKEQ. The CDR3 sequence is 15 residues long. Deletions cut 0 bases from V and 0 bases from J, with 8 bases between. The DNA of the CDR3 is TGTGCCAGCAGCCAAGAAACCTCAGTGAACACTGAAGCTTTCTTT. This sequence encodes CASSQETSVNTEAFF.

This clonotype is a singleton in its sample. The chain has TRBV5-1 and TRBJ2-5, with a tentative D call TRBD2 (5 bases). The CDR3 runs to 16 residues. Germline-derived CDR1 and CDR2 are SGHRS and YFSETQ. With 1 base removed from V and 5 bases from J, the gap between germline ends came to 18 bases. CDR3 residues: CASSLSRTAGRETQYF. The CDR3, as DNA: TGCGCCAGCAGCTTGTCGCGGACCGCGGGTCGGGAGACCCAGTACTTC.

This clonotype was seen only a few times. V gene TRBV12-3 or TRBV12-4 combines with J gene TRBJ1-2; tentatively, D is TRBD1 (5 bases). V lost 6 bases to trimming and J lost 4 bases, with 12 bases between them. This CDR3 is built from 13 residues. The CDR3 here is CASRFGGTYGYTF. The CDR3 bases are TGTGCCAGCAGGTTTGGGGGGACCTATGGCTACACCTTC.

The CDR3 bases are TGCAGTGCTAGACCCCTGAGGAGGTTCCAAGAGACCCAGTACTTC. It codes for CSARPLRRFQETQYF. The chain combines TRBV20-1 with TRBJ2-5; D might be TRBD2 (5 bases). V shed 2 bases and J shed 1 base, with 14 bases lying between them. Per the germline V gene, CDR1 is DFQATT and CDR2 is SNEGSKA (reference sequence). The CDR3 length is 15 residues.

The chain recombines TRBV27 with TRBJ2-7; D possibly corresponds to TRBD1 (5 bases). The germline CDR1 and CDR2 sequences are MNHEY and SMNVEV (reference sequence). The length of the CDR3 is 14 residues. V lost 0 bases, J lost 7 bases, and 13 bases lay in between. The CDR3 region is CASSLSMGPREQYF. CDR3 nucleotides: TGTGCCAGCAGTTTATCGATGGGGCCTAGGGAGCAGTACTTC.

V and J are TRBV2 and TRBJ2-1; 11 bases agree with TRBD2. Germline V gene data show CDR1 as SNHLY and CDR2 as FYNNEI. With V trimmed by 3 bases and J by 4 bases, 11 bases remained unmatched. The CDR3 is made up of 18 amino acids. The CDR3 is CASSDEGLAELLYNEQFF. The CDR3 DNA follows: TGTGCCAGCAGTGATGAGGGACTAGCGGAGCTGCTATACAATGAGCAGTTCTTC.

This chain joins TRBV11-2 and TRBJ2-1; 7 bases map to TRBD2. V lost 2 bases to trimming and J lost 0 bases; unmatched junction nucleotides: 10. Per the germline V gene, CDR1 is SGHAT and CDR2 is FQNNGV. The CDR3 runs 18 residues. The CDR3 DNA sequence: TGTGCCAGCAGCTTACTACGGACTAGGTGGAGCTCCTACAATGAGCAGTTCTTC. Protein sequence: CASSLLRTRWSSYNEQFF.